Shown below are 8 T cell receptor beta chains from a single sample sequenced in a study of T cells expressing NK-cell markers. TCRdb re-called the 5' RACE reads and catalogs CDR3 proteins one per entry, DNA excluded. This listing includes 300,000 to 450,000 distinct CDR3 sequences. The sequenced sample was blood T cells: a sorted CD56 or NKG2C T cell subset, CD4+ or CD8+ T cells, or bulk PBMC T cells (not recorded which). These receptors were obtained from a man aged 18-75 years in good health.

The chain employs TRBV28 and TRBJ2-1; checking the TCRdb D call of TRBD1 is not possible without DNA. Germline V gives CDR1 MDHEN, CDR2 SYDVKM. The CDR3 length is 15 residues. Here the CDR3 reads CASSWGLGRVNEQFF.

The gene calls are TRBV2 and TRBJ1-2; checking the TCRdb D call of TRBD1 is not possible without DNA. CDR1 is SNHLY, CDR2 FYNNEI, per germline. The CDR3 covers 15 residues. CDR3 amino acids: CASRTGGRDNYGYTF.

The CDR3 region is CASRGVLNTEAFF. V usage is TRBV27 and J usage is TRBJ1-1. Per the germline V gene, CDR1 is MNHEY and CDR2 is SMNVEV (reference sequence). The length of the CDR3 is 13 residues.

The chain employs TRBV6-5 and TRBJ2-2. This CDR3 is built from 15 residues. Germline V lookup: CDR1 MNHEY, CDR2 SVGAGI. This chain's CDR3 is CASSYFQTNTGELFF.

The rearrangement joins TRBV7-9 to TRBJ2-5; TCRdb names TRBD1, which stays unverified in the absence of DNA. CDR1 SEHNR and CDR2 FQNEAQ come from the germline V gene (reference sequence). CDR3 length: 17 amino acids. CDR3 protein: CASSSSPLGQGAKTQYF.

The CDR3 spells CASSLGAVSYNEQFF. The V and J genes are TRBV5-4 and TRBJ2-1. Germline V gene lookup returns CDR1 SGHNT and CDR2 YYREEE (reference sequence). The CDR3 sequence is 15 residues long.

The V gene is TRBV6-1, the J gene TRBJ2-7. Germline CDR1 MNHNS, CDR2 SASEGT. The CDR3 contains 11 residues. The CDR3: CASSEYLEQYF.

V usage is TRBV7-6 and J usage is TRBJ2-3; TCRdb indicates TRBD1, and absent DNA this call remains unverified. The CDR3 is 18 residues long. Germline values: CDR1 SGHVS, CDR2 FNYEAQ. CDR3 residues: CASSLAGGNGGPTDTQYF.